The entry below gives a single TCR beta chain sequence along with its context. Germline assignment: CDR1 SGHRS and CDR2 YFSETQ. The CDR3 runs to 14 residues. V dropped 4 bases and J dropped 3; count of bases not matched to a gene: 4. The sample originates from a study of blood T cell repertoires in COVID-19. Background on the study: Material from acute and convalescent COVID-19 was sourced from the United States, Italy and Spain. PBMCs, B-cell-depleted T cells, or T cells were the source of the cDNA or gDNA that made up the material.

As processed by the authors: Reference gene primer amplification gave estimated nucleated cell counts. Method: immunoSEQ multiplex PCR; TCRdb's copy keeps in-frame clones and lacks some. The DNA was the basis for D and trimming; V, J and clone size are from that table. The sample lists about 200,000 clones, over 70% occurring once. The rearrangement uses TRBV5-1 and TRBJ1-2; 9 positions match TRBD1. The sequencing sample was made of peripheral blood. The source of this sequence is a woman between 70 and 85 years old with acute or convalescent COVID-19. The CDR3 bases are TGCGCCAGCAGCATGGACAGGGGCGACTATGGCTACACCTTC. Encoded protein: CASSMDRGDYGYTF.